Given below is one T cell receptor (beta chain) in context. Its antigen is unknown. The data originate from a study of neurological immune-mediated disorders. Study-level results: Among 34 multiple sclerosis patients, phylogenetic grouping put the repertoires of 18 into a single related-CDR3 cluster, a possible signature. For the multiple sclerosis repertoire cluster, an association with any clinical or MRI feature was absent. Patients with HTLV-1-associated myelopathy showed the most TCR clonal expansion. Those with multiple sclerosis showed the least, falling below healthy controls.

The V and J ends lost 4 bases and 7 bases, in that order; junction bases with no gene match: 5. The CDR3 is made up of 15 amino acids. Germline V gene sequence: CDR1 SGHRS, CDR2 YFSETQ. The team produced cDNA through 5'RACE using 10-nucleotide random UMIs. TCRdb analysed the 5' RACE reads with MiXCR anew, one entry per CDR3 protein. The repertoire has about 58,000 distinct CDR3 sequences, more than 3% of them found once; the top ten carry approximately 6.6%. This receptor was obtained from a woman in her sixties or seventies with multiple sclerosis. The chain joins TRBV5-1 to TRBJ1-6; 10 nucleotides agree with TRBD1. Sequences were obtained from PBMCs. The CDR3: CASSPTGQGNSPLHF. CDR3 sequence (DNA): TGCGCCAGCAGCCCTACGGGACAGGGGAATTCACCCCTCCACTTT.